This T cell receptor beta chain stems from a study of blood T cell repertoires in COVID-19. Measured with immunoSEQ multiplex PCR; TCRdb has only the in-frame clones, and not every one. Here the sample spans 350,000 to 400,000 clones, roughly 90% being singletons. CDR3 length equals 12 residues. The V gene's germline CDR1 is ENHRY and CDR2 SYGVKD. V lost 5 bases to trimming and J lost 8 bases, with 9 bases between them. The rearrangement joins TRBV10-3 to TRBJ1-4; possible D gene TRBD1, 5 bases. The source is a woman aged 25 to 39 with acute COVID-19. Sequenced: PBMCs or T cells enriched from blood (not recorded which). The CDR3 nucleotides are TGTGCCATCAGTCAGGGTGGAGAAAAACTGTTTTTT. Amino acid sequence: CAISQGGEKLFF.